The next 29 T cell receptor beta chains were all read from a single sample in a study of T cells after posttransplantation cyclophosphamide. Profiling relied on immunoSEQ multiplex PCR, and the TCRdb table lists in-frame clones only, not all of them. The table has 66,000 or so clones, 85% to 95% seen once. Sequencing used PBMCs. These TCRs come from a woman aged 25 to 39 in good health and a related stem cell transplant donor.

This clone has a single count. CDR3 sequence: CASSTTPGQSSYEQYF. CDR3 sequence (DNA): TGTGCCAGCAGTACCACACCGGGACAGAGCTCCTACGAGCAGTACTTC. This chain connects TRBV28 to TRBJ2-7; 7 bases match TRBD1. Germline-derived CDR1 and CDR2 are MDHEN and SYDVKM. The CDR3 extends over 16 amino acids. V was pared by 5 bases and J by 0 bases, with 10 bases of the junction left unmatched.

This clone was recorded only once. This chain connects TRBV10-2 to TRBJ2-3, with 9 bases matching TRBD2. The V segment lost 0 bases and the J segment 7 bases; nucleotides outside the gene matches: 8. This CDR3 is built from 16 residues. Germline V lookup: CDR1 WSHSY, CDR2 SAAADI. The CDR3 region is CASSESVLAGIHTQYF. DNA for the CDR3: TGCGCCAGCAGTGAGTCGGTTCTAGCGGGGATCCATACGCAGTATTTT.

This chain connects TRBV18 to TRBJ2-3; TRBD1 or TRBD2 may be the D gene (5 bases each). The CDR3 is 14 amino acids. V lost 6 bases and J lost 2, with 12 bases in between. CDR1 is KGHSH and CDR2 is LQKENI in the germline V gene. CDR3 sequence (DNA): TGTGCCAGCTCGACCAGAGGGGACACAGATACGCAGTATTTT. Translating it yields CASSTRGDTDTQYF.

The genes are TRBV6-1 and TRBJ1-2; weak D call: TRBD1 (5 bases). The CDR3 consists of 14 residues. V lost 1 base and J lost 8, with 14 bases in between. Germline V gives CDR1 MNHNS, CDR2 SASEGT. The CDR3 bases are TGTGCCAGCAGTGAAGGCGATCGGGGGTTCGGCTACACCTTC. It specifies CASSEGDRGFGYTF.

V usage is TRBV27 and J usage is TRBJ1-2; D not resolved. The length of the CDR3 is 18 residues. The germline gives CDR1 MNHEY, CDR2 SMNVEV (reference sequence). V lost 0 bases to trimming and J lost 0 bases, with 17 bases between them. The CDR3 is CASSLSFAQGEANYGYTF. CDR3 nucleotide sequence: TGTGCCAGCAGTTTATCCTTTGCCCAAGGCGAAGCTAACTATGGCTACACCTTC.

The chain has TRBV30 and TRBJ1-5, with unresolved D. The CDR3 is 14 residues long. From germline, CDR1 is GTSNPN and CDR2 SVGIG (reference sequence). The V gene lost 0 bases and the J gene lost 10 bases, with 16 bases spanning the gap. CDR3 in amino acids: CAWSVSVGNSPQHF. The CDR3 DNA follows: TGTGCCTGGAGTGTTTCGGTTGGAAATTCCCCCCAGCATTTT.

This clone is a singleton in its sample. The chain employs TRBV29-1 and TRBJ1-1; the D is unclear. Germline V gene data show CDR1 as SQVTM and CDR2 as ANQGSEA. The V end lost 4 bases, the J end lost 0 bases, and 9 bases lay between the germline ends. This CDR3 is built from 13 residues. For the CDR3, the DNA is TGCAGCGTTGTGCGCAGGCTGAACACTGAAGCTTTCTTT. It translates to CSVVRRLNTEAFF.

As DNA, the CDR3 is TGTGCTAGTGGTCTGGGGGTCCAAGAGACCCAGTACTTC. This gives the protein CASGLGVQETQYF. The rearrangement links TRBV12-5 to TRBJ2-5, with D perhaps being TRBD1 or TRBD2 (5 bases each). This CDR3 comprises 13 residues. CDR1 and CDR2 from the germline V gene are LGHNT and FRNRAP. V lost 5 bases and J 1 base, leaving 8 bases between the germline ends.

This chain joins TRBV5-1 and TRBJ2-7; TRBD1 is a possible D gene (6 bases). Between the trimmed V and J ends, which lost 2 bases and 3 bases, there was a span of 9 bases. The germline gives CDR1 SGHRS, CDR2 YFSETQ. This CDR3 has 13 amino acids. CDR3 sequence reads: CASSFNRVYEQYF. The CDR3 DNA is TGCGCCAGCAGCTTTAACAGGGTCTACGAGCAGTACTTC. Full variable domain (outside the CDR3, taken from reference TRBV5-1 and TRBJ2-7): KAGVTQTPRYLIKTRGQQVTLSCSPISGHRSVSWYQQTPGQGLQFLFEYFSETQRNKGNFPGRFSGRQFSNSRSEMNVSTLELGDSALYLCASSFNRVYEQYFGPGTRLTVT.

J is TRBJ2-1 and V is TRBV5-5, with TRBD1 matching over 9 bases. CDR1 and CDR2 from the germline V gene are SGHKS and YYEKEE (reference sequence). This CDR3 contains 14 residues. V shed 7 bases and J 8 bases; nucleotides not matched to a gene: 10. The CDR3, as DNA: TGTGCCAGCTCCCAAGGGACAGGGTCCTATGAGCAGTTCTTC. Protein product: CASSQGTGSYEQFF.

The rearrangement links TRBV21-1 to TRBJ2-4; the table's D call TRBD2 went unverified against the DNA. TRBV21-1 is a documented pseudogene. The CDR3 is 16 amino acids. CDR3 sequence reads: CASSKSGGDRKNIQYF. The CDR3 DNA reads as TGTGCCAGCAGCAAAAGCGGGGGGGACAGGAAAAACATTCAGTACTTC.

Only one count was recorded for this clone. The genes are TRBV18 and TRBJ2-5; D perhaps matches TRBD2 (5 bases). With 0 bases removed from V and 0 bases from J, the gap between germline ends came to 8 bases. Germline values: CDR1 KGHSH, CDR2 LQKENI. The CDR3 length is 15 residues. The CDR3 spells CASSPPGRNQETQYF. DNA of the CDR3: TGTGCCAGCTCACCACCGGGGAGAAACCAAGAGACCCAGTACTTC.

The DNA for the CDR3 is TGTGCCAGCTCACTGAGGACAGGGGGCGCCTCTGGGGCCAACGTCCTGACTTTC. Its protein product is CASSLRTGGASGANVLTF. This rearrangement joins TRBV18 to TRBJ2-6; 11 nucleotides agree with TRBD1. The trim removed 4 bases at V and 0 bases at J, leaving 5 bases unmatched. This CDR3 is 18 amino acids long. Germline V gene sequence: CDR1 KGHSH, CDR2 LQKENI.

The chain recombines TRBV30 with TRBJ2-7; the D gene could be TRBD1 or TRBD2 (5 bases each). Germline CDR1 is GTSNPN and CDR2 is SVGIG (reference sequence). The CDR3 sequence is 13 residues long. V dropped 5 bases and J dropped 5 bases, with 16 bases sitting between them. The CDR3 region is CAWGGVWRNEQYF. In DNA form, the CDR3 reads TGTGCCTGGGGGGGTGTGTGGCGAAACGAGCAGTACTTC.

This chain's CDR3 is CASRRTTQDEQYF. Written as DNA, the CDR3 is TGTGCCAGCAGACGGACCACGCAGGACGAGCAGTACTTC. This chain uses TRBV2 with TRBJ2-7; no clear D gene. Deletions cut 6 bases from V and 5 bases from J, with 14 bases between. Germline lookup yields CDR1 SNHLY and CDR2 FYNNEI. The CDR3 sequence is 13 residues long.

The chain links TRBV4-1 to TRBJ1-1; tentative D call: TRBD1 (5 bases). The CDR3 sequence is 15 residues long. Trimming shortened V by 3 bases and J by 1 base, and 12 bases separated the two germline ends. Germline CDR1 reads MGHRA; CDR2 reads YSYEKL. The CDR3 is CASSHHGARNTEAFF. The CDR3 coding sequence is TGCGCCAGCAGCCATCACGGGGCGCGGAACACTGAAGCTTTCTTT.

The chain uses TRBV19 and TRBJ1-5; TRBD1 is a possible D gene (5 bases). Germline CDR1 LNHDA, CDR2 SQIVND (reference sequence). CDR3 length equals 14 residues. V gave up 3 bases and J gave up 7 bases, with 13 bases separating them. CDR3: CASSMRREGQPQHF. DNA for the CDR3: TGTGCCAGTAGTATGCGCAGGGAGGGGCAGCCCCAGCATTTT.

The genes are TRBV4-1 and TRBJ2-3; 13 bases are a match to TRBD2. CDR3 size: 21 residues. J gave up 0 bases and V 0 bases, and 12 bases lay outside the gene matches. CDR1 and CDR2 from the germline V gene are MGHRA and YSYEKL. CDR3 loop: CASSQDPQGTSGASSTDTQYF. The CDR3 DNA reads as TGCGCCAGCAGCCAAGATCCCCAAGGGACTAGCGGGGCCTCTAGCACAGATACGCAGTATTTT.

The chain joins TRBV10-3 to TRBJ2-7; 7 nucleotides align to TRBD1. The CDR3 runs to 12 residues. Trimming cost V 3 bases and J 6 bases; bases outside gene matches: 2. The germline CDR1 and CDR2 sequences are ENHRY and SYGVKD. The CDR3 region has the DNA TGTGCCATCAGTGAACAGGGGTTCGAGCAGTACTTC. Its translation is CAISEQGFEQYF.

J is TRBJ1-4 and V is TRBV7-9; maybe TRBD1 (5 bases). This CDR3 is 13 amino acids long. The germline gives CDR1 SEHNR, CDR2 FQNEAQ (reference sequence). V was clipped by 11 bases and J by 5 bases, with 15 bases between them. CDR3 sequence: CAGRGRENEKLFF. Here the CDR3 DNA reads TGTGCCGGCCGGGGGAGGGAAAATGAAAAACTGTTTTTT.

This clone was seen a handful of times. The rearrangement links TRBV29-1 to TRBJ2-7, with 10 positions matching TRBD1. The trim removed 4 bases at V and 2 bases at J, leaving 11 bases unmatched. Looked up from germline, CDR1 is SQVTM and CDR2 is ANQGSEA. The length of the CDR3 is 16 residues. The CDR3 DNA reads TGCAGCGTTGGCTCGGTCGGGACAGGGGCTGCCTACGAGCAGTACTTC. This gives the protein CSVGSVGTGAAYEQYF.

The chain carries TRBV19 and TRBJ2-3; D is undetermined. The V gene lost 7 bases and the J gene lost 2 bases, with 7 bases spanning the gap. Germline V gene lookup returns CDR1 LNHDA and CDR2 SQIVND (reference sequence). There are 12 residues in the CDR3. The DNA for the CDR3 is TGTGCCAGTAAGCAGAACACAGATACGCAGTATTTT. Translation gives CASKQNTDTQYF.

V gene TRBV6-1 combines with J gene TRBJ1-1, with D unclear. The CDR3 contains 13 residues. Germline lookup yields CDR1 MNHNS and CDR2 SASEGT. V was pared by 7 bases and J by 1 base, with 10 bases between. The CDR3 protein is CASNGRTNTEAFF. The CDR3 nucleotides are TGTGCCAGCAACGGACGGACGAACACTGAAGCTTTCTTT.

The chain links TRBV7-9 to TRBJ1-1; 8 bases line up with TRBD1. The CDR3 totals 14 residues. Germline lookup yields CDR1 SEHNR and CDR2 FQNEAQ (reference sequence). Unmatched junction bases numbered 2, after V lost 4 bases and J lost 1 base. In DNA, the CDR3 is TGTGCCAGCAGCTCCACAGGGGGGAACACTGAAGCTTTCTTT. This translates into CASSSTGGNTEAFF.

This chain uses TRBV7-6 with TRBJ1-5; a weak D match, TRBD1 (5 bases). CDR3 size: 16 residues. V was trimmed by 2 bases and J by 5 bases, leaving 16 bases between them. Germline CDR1 is SGHVS and CDR2 is FNYEAQ. CDR3 sequence (DNA): TGTGCCAGCAGCTTAAATGCGGGGGGAGTGGATCAGCCCCAGCATTTT. This gives the protein CASSLNAGGVDQPQHF.

The chain couples TRBV19 to TRBJ2-3; weak D call: TRBD2 (5 bases). Germline loops: CDR1 LNHDA, CDR2 SQIVND (reference sequence). V was pared by 3 bases and J by 4 bases, with 11 bases between. This CDR3 comprises 14 residues. This CDR3 is CASSIGESADTQYF. The CDR3 region has the DNA TGTGCCAGTAGTATCGGGGAAAGTGCAGATACGCAGTATTTT.

This chain connects TRBV19 to TRBJ2-2; D is possibly TRBD1 (5 bases). The CDR3 has 14 residues. From germline, CDR1 is LNHDA and CDR2 SQIVND (reference sequence). Trimming took off 10 bases at V and 4 bases at J, with 16 bases between the two ends. Here the CDR3 DNA reads TGTGCCACCACCCGGCAGGGCGGCACCGGGGAGCTGTTTTTT. Its translation is CATTRQGGTGELFF.

The J gene is TRBJ1-1, the V gene TRBV5-1; the D gene is possibly TRBD1 (5 bases). In germline, CDR1 is SGHRS, CDR2 YFSETQ. Trimming removed 2 bases at V and 6 bases at J, with 11 bases between. CDR3 length: 13 residues. CDR3 sequence (DNA): TGCGCCAGCAGCTTAGGGGCCGGGCCTGAAGCTTTCTTT. This sequence encodes CASSLGAGPEAFF.

The chain has TRBV2 and TRBJ2-7; perhaps TRBD1 as D (6 bases). Per the germline V gene, CDR1 is SNHLY and CDR2 is FYNNEI. V lost 8 bases, J lost 2 bases, and 13 bases lay in between. The CDR3 runs 13 residues. In DNA, the CDR3 is TGTGCCAGCGGAGGCCAGGGGACCTACGAGCAGTACTTC. Its translation: CASGGQGTYEQYF.